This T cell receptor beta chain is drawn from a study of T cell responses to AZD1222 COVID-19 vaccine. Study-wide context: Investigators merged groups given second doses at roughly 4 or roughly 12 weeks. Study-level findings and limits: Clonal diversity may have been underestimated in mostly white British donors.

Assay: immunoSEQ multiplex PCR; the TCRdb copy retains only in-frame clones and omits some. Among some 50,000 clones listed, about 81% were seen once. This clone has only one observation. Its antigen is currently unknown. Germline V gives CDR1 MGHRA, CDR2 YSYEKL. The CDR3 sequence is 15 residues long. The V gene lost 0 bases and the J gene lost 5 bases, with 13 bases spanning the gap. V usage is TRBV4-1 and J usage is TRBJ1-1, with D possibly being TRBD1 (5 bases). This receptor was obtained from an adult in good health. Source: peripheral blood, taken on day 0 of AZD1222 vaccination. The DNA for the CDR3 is TGCGCCAGCAGCCAAGAGGGCGGCGGGGGGACTGAAGCTTTCTTT. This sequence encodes CASSQEGGGGTEAFF.